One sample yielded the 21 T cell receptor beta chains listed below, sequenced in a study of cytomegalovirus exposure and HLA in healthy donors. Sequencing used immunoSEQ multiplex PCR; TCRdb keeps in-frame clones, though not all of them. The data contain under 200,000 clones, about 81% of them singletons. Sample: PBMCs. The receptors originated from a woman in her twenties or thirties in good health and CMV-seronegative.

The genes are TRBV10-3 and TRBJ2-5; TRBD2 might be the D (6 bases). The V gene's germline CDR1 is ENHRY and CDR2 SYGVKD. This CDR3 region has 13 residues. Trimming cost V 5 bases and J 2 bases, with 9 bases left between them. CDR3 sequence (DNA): TGTGCCATCAGTTGGCGGGAACAAGAGACCCAGTACTTC. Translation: CAISWREQETQYF.

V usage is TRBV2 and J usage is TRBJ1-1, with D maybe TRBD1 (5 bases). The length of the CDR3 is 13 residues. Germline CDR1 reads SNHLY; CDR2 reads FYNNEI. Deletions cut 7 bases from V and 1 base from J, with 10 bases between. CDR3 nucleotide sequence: TGTGCCAGCACCCGGGGGGAGAACACTGAAGCTTTCTTT. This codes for CASTRGENTEAFF.

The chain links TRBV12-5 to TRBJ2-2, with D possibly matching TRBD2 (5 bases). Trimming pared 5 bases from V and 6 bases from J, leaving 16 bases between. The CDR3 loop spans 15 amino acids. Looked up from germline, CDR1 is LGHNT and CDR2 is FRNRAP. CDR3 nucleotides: TGTGCTAGTGGTCCCGAGGGCAGGATCGCCGGGGAGCTGTTTTTT. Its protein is CASGPEGRIAGELFF.

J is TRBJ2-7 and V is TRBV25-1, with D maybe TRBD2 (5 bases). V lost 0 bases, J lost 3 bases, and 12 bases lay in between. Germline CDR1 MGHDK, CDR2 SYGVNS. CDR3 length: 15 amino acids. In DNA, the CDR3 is TGTGCCAGCAGTGAATATCAAGGGAGAGGCTACGAGCAGTACTTC. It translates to CASSEYQGRGYEQYF.

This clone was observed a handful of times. The CDR3 here is CASTGTESYEQYF. The CDR3 DNA sequence: TGTGCCAGCACAGGGACAGAATCCTACGAGCAGTACTTC. The chain has TRBV2 and TRBJ2-7; 7 bases are shared with TRBD1. Unmatched junction bases numbered 4, after V lost 7 bases and J lost 1 base. From germline, CDR1 is SNHLY and CDR2 FYNNEI. The CDR3 is 13 amino acids.

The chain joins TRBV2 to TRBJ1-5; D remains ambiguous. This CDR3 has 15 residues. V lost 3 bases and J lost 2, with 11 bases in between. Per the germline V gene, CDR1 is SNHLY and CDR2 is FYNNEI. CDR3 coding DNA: TGTGCCAGCAGTGACGAGGGTTATGGCAATCAGCCCCAGCATTTT. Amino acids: CASSDEGYGNQPQHF.

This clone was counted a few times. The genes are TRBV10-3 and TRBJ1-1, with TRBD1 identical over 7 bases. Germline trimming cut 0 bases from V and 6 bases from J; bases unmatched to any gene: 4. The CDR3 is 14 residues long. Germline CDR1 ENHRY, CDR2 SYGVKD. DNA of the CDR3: TGTGCCATCAGTGAGTCGTCACAGGGGTCTGAAGCTTTCTTT. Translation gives CAISESSQGSEAFF.

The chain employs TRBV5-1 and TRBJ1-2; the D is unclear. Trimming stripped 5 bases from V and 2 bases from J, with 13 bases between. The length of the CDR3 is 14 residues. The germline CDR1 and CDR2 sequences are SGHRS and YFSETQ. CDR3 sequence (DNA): TGCGCCAGCAGATTAGTTGCACTAAACTATGGCTACACCTTC. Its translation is CASRLVALNYGYTF.

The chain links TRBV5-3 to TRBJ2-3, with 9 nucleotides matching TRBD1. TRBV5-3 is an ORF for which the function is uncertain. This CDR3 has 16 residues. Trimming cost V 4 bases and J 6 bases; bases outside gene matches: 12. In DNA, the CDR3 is TGTGCCAGAAGCGACCGGGACAGGGTCGTCTTGGATACGCAGTATTTT. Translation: CARSDRDRVVLDTQYF.

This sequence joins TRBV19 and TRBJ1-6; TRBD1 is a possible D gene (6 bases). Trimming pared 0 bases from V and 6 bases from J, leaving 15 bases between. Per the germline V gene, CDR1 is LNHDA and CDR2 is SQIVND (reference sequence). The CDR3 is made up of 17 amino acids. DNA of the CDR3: TGTGCCAGTAGTATAGATCTAAGAGGGGGACGTAATTCACCCCTCCACTTT. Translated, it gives CASSIDLRGGRNSPLHF.

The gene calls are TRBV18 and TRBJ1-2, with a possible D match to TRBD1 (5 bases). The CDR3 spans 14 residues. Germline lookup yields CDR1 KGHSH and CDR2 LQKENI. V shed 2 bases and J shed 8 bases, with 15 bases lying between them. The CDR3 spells CASSPYTNRGGYTF. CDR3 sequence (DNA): TGTGCCAGCTCACCATATACCAATAGGGGAGGCTACACCTTC.

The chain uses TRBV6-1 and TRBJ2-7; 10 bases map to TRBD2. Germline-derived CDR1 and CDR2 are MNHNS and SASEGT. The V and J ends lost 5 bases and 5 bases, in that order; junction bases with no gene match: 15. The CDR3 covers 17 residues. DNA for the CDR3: TGTGCCAGCAGTCAAGGGAGGACTAGCGGTTTGTTGGACGAGCAGTACTTC. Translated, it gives CASSQGRTSGLLDEQYF.

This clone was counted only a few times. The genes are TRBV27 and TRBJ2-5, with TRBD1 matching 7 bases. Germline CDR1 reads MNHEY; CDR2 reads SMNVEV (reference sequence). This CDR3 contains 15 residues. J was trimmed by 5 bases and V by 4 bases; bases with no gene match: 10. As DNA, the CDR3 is TGTGCCAGCAGTTCAAACAGGGGAGCGGCGGAGACCCAGTACTTC. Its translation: CASSSNRGAAETQYF.

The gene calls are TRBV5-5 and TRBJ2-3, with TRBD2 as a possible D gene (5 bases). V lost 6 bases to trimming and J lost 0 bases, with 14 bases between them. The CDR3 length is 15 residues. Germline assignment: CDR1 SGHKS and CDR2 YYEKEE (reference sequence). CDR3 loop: CASTHRGSSTDTQYF. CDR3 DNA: TGTGCCAGCACCCACCGGGGATCTAGCACAGATACGCAGTATTTT. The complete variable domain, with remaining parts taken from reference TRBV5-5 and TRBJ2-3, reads DAGVTQSPTHLIKTRGQQVTLRCSPISGHKSVSWYQQVLGQGPQFIFQYYEKEERGRGNFPDRFSARQFPNYSSELNVNALLLGDSALYLCASTHRGSSTDTQYFGPGTRLTVL.

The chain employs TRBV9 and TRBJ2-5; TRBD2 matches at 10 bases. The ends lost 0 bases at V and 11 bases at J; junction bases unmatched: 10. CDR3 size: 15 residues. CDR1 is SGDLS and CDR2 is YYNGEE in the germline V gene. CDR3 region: CASSVGASGGAQQYF. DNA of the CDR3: TGTGCCAGCAGCGTAGGGGCGAGCGGGGGGGCCCAGCAGTACTTC.

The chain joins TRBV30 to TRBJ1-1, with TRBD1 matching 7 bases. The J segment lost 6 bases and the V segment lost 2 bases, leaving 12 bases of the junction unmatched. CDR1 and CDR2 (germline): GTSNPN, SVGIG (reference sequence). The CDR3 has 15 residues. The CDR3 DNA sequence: TGTGCCTGGAGTCATAAGGCAGGGGGATACCCTGAAGCTTTCTTT. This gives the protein CAWSHKAGGYPEAFF.

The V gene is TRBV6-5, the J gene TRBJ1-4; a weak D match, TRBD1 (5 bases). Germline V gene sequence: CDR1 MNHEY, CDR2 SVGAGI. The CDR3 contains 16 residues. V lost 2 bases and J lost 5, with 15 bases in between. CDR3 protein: CASSYGFGGANEKLFF. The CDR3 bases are TGTGCCAGCAGTTACGGGTTCGGCGGGGCCAATGAAAAACTGTTTTTT.

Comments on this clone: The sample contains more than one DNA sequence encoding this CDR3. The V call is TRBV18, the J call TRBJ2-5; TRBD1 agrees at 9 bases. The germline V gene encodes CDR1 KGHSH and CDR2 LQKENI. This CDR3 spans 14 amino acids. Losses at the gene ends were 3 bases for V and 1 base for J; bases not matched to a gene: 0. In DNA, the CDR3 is TGTGCCAGCTCACCGGGACAGGGCCAAGAGACCCAGTACTTC. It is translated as CASSPGQGQETQYF. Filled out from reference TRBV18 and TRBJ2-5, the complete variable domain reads NAGVMQNPRHLVRRRGQEARLRCSPMKGHSHVYWYRQLPEEGLKFMVYLQKENIIDESGMPKERFSAEFPKEGPSILRIQQVVRGDSAAYFCASSPGQGQETQYFGPGTRLLVL.

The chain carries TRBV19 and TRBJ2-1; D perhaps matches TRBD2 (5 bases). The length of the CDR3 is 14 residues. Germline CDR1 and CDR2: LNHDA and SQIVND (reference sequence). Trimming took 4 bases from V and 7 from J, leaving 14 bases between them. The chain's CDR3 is CASSSTGKRNEQFF. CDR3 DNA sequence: TGTGCCAGTAGTAGCACCGGGAAAAGGAATGAGCAGTTCTTC.

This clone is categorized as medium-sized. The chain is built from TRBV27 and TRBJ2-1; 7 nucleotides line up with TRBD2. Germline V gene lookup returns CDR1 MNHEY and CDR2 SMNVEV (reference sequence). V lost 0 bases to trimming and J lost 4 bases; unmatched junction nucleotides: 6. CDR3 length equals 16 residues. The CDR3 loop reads CASSLSGGGAYNEQFF. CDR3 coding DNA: TGTGCCAGCAGTTTATCGGGCGGGGGAGCGTACAATGAGCAGTTCTTC.

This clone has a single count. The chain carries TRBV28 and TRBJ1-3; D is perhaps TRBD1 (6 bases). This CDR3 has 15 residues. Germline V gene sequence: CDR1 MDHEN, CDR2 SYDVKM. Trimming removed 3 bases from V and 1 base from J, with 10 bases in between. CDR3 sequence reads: CASSFLTGSGNTIYF. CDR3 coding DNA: TGTGCCAGCAGTTTCCTCACAGGGTCTGGAAACACCATATATTTT.